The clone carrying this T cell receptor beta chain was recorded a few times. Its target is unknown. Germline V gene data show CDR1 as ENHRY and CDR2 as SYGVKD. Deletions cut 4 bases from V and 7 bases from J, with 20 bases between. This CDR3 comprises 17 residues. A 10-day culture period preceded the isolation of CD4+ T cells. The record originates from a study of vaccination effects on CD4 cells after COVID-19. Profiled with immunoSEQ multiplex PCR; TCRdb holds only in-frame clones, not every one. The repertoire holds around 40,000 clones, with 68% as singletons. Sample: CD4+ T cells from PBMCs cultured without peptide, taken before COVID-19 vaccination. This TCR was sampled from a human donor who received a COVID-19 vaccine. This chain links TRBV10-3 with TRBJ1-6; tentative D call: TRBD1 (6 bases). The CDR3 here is CAISVGRNGGGNSPLHF. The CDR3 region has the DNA TGTGCCATCAGTGTAGGACGCAACGGGGGCGGGAATTCACCCCTCCACTTT.